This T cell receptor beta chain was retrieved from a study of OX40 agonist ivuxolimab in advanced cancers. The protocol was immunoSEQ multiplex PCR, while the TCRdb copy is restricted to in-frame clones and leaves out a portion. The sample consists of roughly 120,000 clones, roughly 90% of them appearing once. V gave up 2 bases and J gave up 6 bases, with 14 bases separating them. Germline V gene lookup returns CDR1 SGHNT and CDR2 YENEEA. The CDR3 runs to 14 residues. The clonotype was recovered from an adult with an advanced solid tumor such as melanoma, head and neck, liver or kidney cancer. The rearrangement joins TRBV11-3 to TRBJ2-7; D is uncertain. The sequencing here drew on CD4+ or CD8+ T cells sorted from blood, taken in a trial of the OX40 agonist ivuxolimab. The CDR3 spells CASSLMDARREQYF. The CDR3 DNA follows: TGTGCCAGCAGCTTAATGGACGCACGCCGCGAGCAGTACTTC.